Listed below are T cell receptor beta chains from one sample, sequenced in a study of immune cell composition in non-small cell lung cancer. The table came from immunoSEQ multiplex PCR; TCRdb's copy has only in-frame clones and leaves some out. The repertoire consists of around 3,500 clones, with 65% to 70% occurring once and the leading ten covering 20%. Sequencing was performed on non-adjacent lung tissue. All receptors derive from a human donor with non-small cell lung cancer. Each CDR3 is given with its conserved first and last residue. The D gene is left open where the match is weak. Not all rows give a size; the values are once, few, many and, for expanded clones, a class.

d_call	v_call	j_call	clone_size	cdr3_aa	cdr3_nt
NA	TRBV7-9	TRBJ1-3	once	CASSFRTATLGNTIYF	TGTGCCAGCAGCTTTCGTACAGCTACCCTCGGAAACACCATATATTTT
TRBD1	TRBV7-7	TRBJ2-3	once	CASSFGTGVSDTQYF	TGTGCTAGCAGCTTCGGGACAGGGGTGTCAGATACGCAGTATTTT
NA	TRBV2	TRBJ2-7	NA	CASSDGSTYEQYF	TGTGCCAGCAGTGACGGTAGTACCTACGAGCAGTACTTC
NA	TRBV19	TRBJ2-1	few	CASSIGAGRSYNEQFF	TGTGCCAGTAGTATAGGGGCAGGGAGGTCCTACAATGAGCAGTTCTTC
NA	TRBV11-2	TRBJ1-4	NA	CASSTIGAGEKLFF	TGTGCCAGCAGCACCATAGGGGCAGGGGAAAAACTGTTTTTT
NA	TRBV7-9	TRBJ2-7	NA	CASSPVGPSYEQYF	TGTGCCAGCAGCCCAGTGGGGCCCTCCTACGAGCAGTACTTC
NA	TRBV4-1	TRBJ1-6	medium-sized	CASSQARWSPLHF	TGCGCCAGCAGCCAGGCACGTTGGTCACCCCTCCACTTT
TRBD1	TRBV11-2	TRBJ1-2	NA	CASSDPGGGNEKGYTF	TGTGCCAGCAGCGATCCAGGGGGCGGAAATGAAAAGGGCTACACCTTC
NA	TRBV12-5	TRBJ1-3	few	CASRGGNTIYF	TGTGCTAGTCGCGGTGGAAACACCATATATTTT
NA	TRBV6-5	TRBJ2-1	NA	CASSLDRYNEQFF	TGTGCCAGCAGTTTAGACAGGTACAATGAGCAGTTCTTC
NA	TRBV11-2	TRBJ1-1	NA	CASSLLGGRISTEAFF	TGTGCCAGCAGCCTACTTGGGGGCAGGATAAGCACTGAAGCTTTCTTT
NA	TRBV7-2	TRBJ2-7	few	CASMQAVGYEQYF	TGTGCCAGCATGCAGGCAGTGGGCTACGAGCAGTACTTC
TRBD2	TRBV6-4	TRBJ2-1	few	CASSDGTSGGNEQFF	TGTGCCAGCAGTGACGGGACTAGCGGGGGCAATGAGCAGTTCTTC
NA	TRBV29-1	TRBJ2-1	NA	CSVGQYNEQFF	TGCAGCGTTGGACAGTACAATGAGCAGTTCTTC
TRBD2	TRBV9	TRBJ2-1	NA	CASSSLAGGRGSYNEQFF	TGTGCCAGCAGCTCACTAGCGGGGGGACGAGGCTCCTACAATGAGCAGTTCTTC
NA	TRBV30	TRBJ1-5	few	CAWNPRNRGNQPQHF	TGTGCCTGGAACCCCCGGAACAGGGGCAATCAGCCCCAGCATTTT
NA	TRBV6-6	TRBJ2-1	once	CASTPTITYNEQFF	TGTGCCAGCACCCCGACTATTACCTACAATGAGCAGTTCTTC
NA	TRBV18	TRBJ2-1	NA	CASSPELANEQFF	TGTGCCAGCTCACCAGAACTAGCCAATGAGCAGTTCTTC
TRBD1	TRBV19	TRBJ2-7	medium-sized	CASSISVGTGTYEQYF	TGTGCCAGTAGTATTTCGGTGGGGACAGGGACTTACGAGCAGTACTTC
NA	TRBV30	TRBJ1-6	NA	CAWSPGSNSPLHF	TGTGCCTGGAGCCCCGGGAGTAATTCACCCCTCCACTTT
NA	TRBV7-9	TRBJ2-7	NA	CASSFLVSLDEQYF	TGTGCCAGCAGCTTCCTTGTAAGCTTGGACGAGCAGTACTTC
TRBD1	TRBV19	TRBJ2-1	few	CASRNHRDSYNEQFF	TGTGCCAGTAGGAACCACCGGGACAGCTACAATGAGCAGTTCTTC
TRBD1	TRBV5-1	TRBJ2-7	once	CASSTGGTGGYEQYF	TGCGCCAGCAGTACTGGCGGGACAGGGGGCTACGAGCAGTACTTC
TRBD1	TRBV5-1	TRBJ1-6	few	CASSSSGTGGTPLHF	TGCGCCAGCAGCTCCTCCGGAACAGGGGGTACACCCCTCCACTTT
NA	TRBV27	TRBJ2-2	NA	CASSLSTGWAGELFF	TGTGCCAGCAGTTTATCCACAGGGTGGGCCGGGGAGCTGTTTTTT
TRBD2	TRBV7-3	TRBJ2-3	NA	CASSLSPSQRGSDTQYF	TGTGCCAGCAGCTTATCTCCTTCCCAGCGGGGCTCAGATACGCAGTATTTT
NA	TRBV5-1	TRBJ2-3	NA	CASSSPATSGTQYF	TGCGCCAGCAGCTCGCCCGCAACTAGTGGAACGCAGTATTTT
TRBD2	TRBV7-2	TRBJ2-4	NA	CASSLELADIQYF	TGTGCCAGCAGCTTAGAACTAGCGGACATTCAGTACTTC
TRBD1	TRBV6-6	TRBJ2-7	NA	CASSQTPGQGIYEQYF	TGTGCCAGCAGTCAAACCCCGGGACAGGGGATCTACGAGCAGTACTTC
TRBD2	TRBV6-5	TRBJ2-1	once	CASSSTGGAAYNEQFF	TGTGCCAGCAGTTCGACCGGGGGGGCGGCCTACAATGAGCAGTTCTTC
TRBD1	TRBV16	TRBJ1-5	few	CASSPDRGQPQHF	TGTGCCAGCAGTCCGGACAGGGGGCAGCCCCAGCATTTT